Following are 17 T cell receptor beta chains from one sample sequenced in a study of technical replicates of blood from several donors (dated by TCRdb to 2016 to 2017). The library was generated by the immunoSEQ multiplex PCR assay. The immuneACCESS repertoire file appears here via TCRdb, limited to in-frame rearrangements. These files lack a portion of the clones; in checked studies, under half of the deficit traces to unresolved V genes, and the cause of the others is not known. Present in this sample are more than 65,000 clones, over 70% of which were seen just once. The ten largest clonotypes hold roughly 5% of the sample. Sequencing was performed on PBMCs. Source of these receptors: a human donor in good health. Some clones in this sample may be carry-over from other donors' samples.

This chain connects TRBV7-9 to TRBJ1-2; a weak D match, TRBD1 (5 bases). The ends were cut back, 5 bases at V and 3 bases at J, with 13 bases in the middle. The CDR3 is 14 residues long. Germline V gives CDR1 SEHNR, CDR2 FQNEAQ (reference sequence). The CDR3 nucleotides are TGTGCCAGCAGCGCGCCGACAGCGTACTATGGCTACACCTTC. It translates to CASSAPTAYYGYTF.

The table lists this clone with a few counts. The CDR3 region is CASSIQQGIPGELFF. In DNA, the CDR3 is TGTGCCAGTAGTATCCAGCAGGGGATCCCCGGGGAGCTGTTTTTT. This chain connects TRBV19 to TRBJ2-2; possible D gene TRBD1, 6 bases. The CDR3 consists of 15 residues. The V end was cut by 3 bases, the J end by 6 bases, with 14 bases between. Germline V gene data show CDR1 as LNHDA and CDR2 as SQIVND (reference sequence).

V and J are TRBV15 and TRBJ2-1, with 7 bases aligning to TRBD2. Losses at the gene ends were 3 bases for V and 10 bases for J; bases not matched to a gene: 6. Germline lookup yields CDR1 LNHNV and CDR2 YYDKDF (reference sequence). This CDR3 has 13 amino acids. The CDR3 sequence is CATSSWREPEQFF. The CDR3 region has the DNA TGTGCCACCAGCAGCTGGCGGGAGCCCGAGCAGTTCTTC.

The gene calls are TRBV11-2 and TRBJ2-3; possibly TRBD2 for D (7 bases). V was clipped by 7 bases and J by 0 bases, with 14 bases between them. This CDR3 spans 15 amino acids. Germline V gene data show CDR1 as SGHAT and CDR2 as FQNNGV. CDR3: CASTVGGRSTDTQYF. The DNA of the CDR3 is TGTGCCAGCACAGTGGGGGGGCGGAGCACAGATACGCAGTATTTT.

The chain couples TRBV18 to TRBJ2-5; TRBD2 is a possible D gene (5 bases). The CDR3 consists of 14 residues. CDR1 and CDR2 (germline): KGHSH, LQKENI. The V gene lost 4 bases and the J gene lost 3 bases, with 12 bases spanning the gap. The CDR3 spells CASSLLDGEETQYF. DNA for the CDR3: TGTGCCAGCTCACTATTGGACGGGGAAGAGACCCAGTACTTC.

V usage is TRBV20-1 and J usage is TRBJ1-2, with D unresolved. The CDR3 sequence is 10 residues long. Germline CDR1 reads DFQATT; CDR2 reads SNEGSKA (reference sequence). V gave up 5 bases and J gave up 8 bases, with 9 bases separating them. As DNA, the CDR3 is TGCAGTGCTGACTATGCCGGCTACACCTTC. The encoded protein is CSADYAGYTF.

V is TRBV6-5 and J is TRBJ1-2; no firm D call. Trimming removed 2 bases from V and 2 bases from J, with 6 bases in between. CDR1 is MNHEY and CDR2 is SVGAGI in the germline V gene. The CDR3 consists of 13 residues. The CDR3, as DNA: TGTGCCAGCAGTTACAGGGAGAACTATGGCTACACCTTC. It is translated as CASSYRENYGYTF.

V usage is TRBV6-5 and J usage is TRBJ1-4; possibly TRBD1 for D (5 bases). The CDR3 extends over 15 amino acids. The V gene lost 3 bases and the J gene lost 5 bases, with 13 bases spanning the gap. Germline CDR1 reads MNHEY; CDR2 reads SVGAGI. The CDR3 sequence: CASSYSWGSNEKLFF. The CDR3 nucleotides are TGTGCCAGCAGTTATTCGTGGGGCTCAAATGAAAAACTGTTTTTT.

V gene TRBV4-1 combines with J gene TRBJ2-2; TRBD2 might be the D (5 bases). Trimming shortened V by 3 bases and J by 5 bases, and 13 bases separated the two germline ends. Looked up from germline, CDR1 is MGHRA and CDR2 is YSYEKL. This CDR3 spans 15 amino acids. In nucleotides, the CDR3 is TGCGCCAGCAGCCAGCTCGTCCGAGGGACCGGGGAGCTGTTTTTT. Its translation: CASSQLVRGTGELFF.

The chain couples TRBV29-1 to TRBJ1-2, with 9 bases aligning to TRBD1. The germline CDR1 and CDR2 sequences are SQVTM and ANQGSEA. After removal of 4 bases from V and 3 bases from J, the junction contained 3 bases not matched to a gene. The CDR3 spans 13 residues. CDR3 DNA sequence: TGCAGCGTTGGGACAGGGGATTACTATGGCTACACCTTC. It translates to CSVGTGDYYGYTF.

V and J are TRBV21-1 and TRBJ1-5; the table's D call, TRBD1, was not checked against the DNA. TRBV21-1 is tagged as a pseudogene. This CDR3 spans 17 amino acids. CDR3 amino acids: CASSPTAGTGGDQPQHF. CDR3 bases: TGTGCCAGCAGCCCAACGGCCGGGACAGGGGGCGATCAGCCCCAGCATTTT.

As DNA, the CDR3 is TGTGCCAGCAGCCTCCGAGCGGGGAGCACAGATACGCAGTATTTT. Protein product: CASSLRAGSTDTQYF. The rearrangement uses TRBV5-6 and TRBJ2-3, with 7 bases matching TRBD2. From germline, CDR1 is SGHDT and CDR2 YYEEEE. CDR3 size: 15 residues. J was trimmed by 0 bases and V by 4 bases; bases with no gene match: 5.

This clone turned up a few times. CDR3 loop: CASSKSPDRETQYF. CDR3 DNA sequence: TGTGCCAGCAGCAAGAGCCCCGATCGAGAGACCCAGTACTTC. V gene TRBV11-2 combines with J gene TRBJ2-5, with unresolved D. Germline lookup yields CDR1 SGHAT and CDR2 FQNNGV. This CDR3 comprises 14 residues. V lost 5 bases and J lost 4, with 14 bases in between.

This rearrangement joins TRBV6-6 to TRBJ1-3; D might be TRBD1 (6 bases). Germline V lookup: CDR1 MNHNY, CDR2 SVGAGI (reference sequence). The CDR3 has 13 residues. Trimming removed 4 bases at V and 4 bases at J, with 8 bases between. Here the CDR3 reads CASSLGAGNTIYF. The DNA for the CDR3 is TGTGCCAGCAGTTTGGGGGCGGGAAACACCATATATTTT.

V gene TRBV19 combines with J gene TRBJ1-6, with a weak D call TRBD1 (5 bases). Per germline, CDR1 LNHDA and CDR2 SQIVND (reference sequence). Deletions cut 5 bases from V and 6 bases from J, with 8 bases between. The CDR3 totals 13 residues. CDR3 amino acids: CASSDDSNSPLHF. The CDR3 DNA is TGTGCCAGTAGTGACGACAGTAATTCACCCCTCCACTTT.

This clone was seen a single time. The V gene is TRBV7-2, the J gene TRBJ2-1; 7 nucleotides align to TRBD1. The CDR3 has 12 amino acids. V shed 1 base, J shed 15 bases, and the junction held 6 bases outside the gene matches. The germline gives CDR1 SGHTA, CDR2 FQGNSA. CDR3 loop: CASSLGWQGVFF. Here the CDR3 DNA reads TGTGCCAGCAGCTTAGGTTGGCAGGGGGTGTTCTTC. Filled out from reference TRBV7-2 and TRBJ2-1, the complete variable domain reads GAGVSQSPSNKVTEKGKDVELRCDPISGHTALYWYRQSLGQGLEFLIYFQGNSAPDKSGLPSDRFSAERTGGSVSTLTIQRTQQEDSAVYLCASSLGWQGVFFGPGTRLTVL.

This clone rates as medium-sized (0.01 to 0.1%). This chain connects TRBV7-2 to TRBJ1-1; D is perhaps TRBD1 (6 bases). This CDR3 region has 13 residues. The germline CDR1 and CDR2 sequences are SGHTA and FQGNSA. Trimming took 7 bases from V and 1 from J, leaving 10 bases between them. This CDR3 reads CASNWGPNTEAFF. CDR3 DNA: TGTGCCAGCAACTGGGGGCCGAACACTGAAGCTTTCTTT.